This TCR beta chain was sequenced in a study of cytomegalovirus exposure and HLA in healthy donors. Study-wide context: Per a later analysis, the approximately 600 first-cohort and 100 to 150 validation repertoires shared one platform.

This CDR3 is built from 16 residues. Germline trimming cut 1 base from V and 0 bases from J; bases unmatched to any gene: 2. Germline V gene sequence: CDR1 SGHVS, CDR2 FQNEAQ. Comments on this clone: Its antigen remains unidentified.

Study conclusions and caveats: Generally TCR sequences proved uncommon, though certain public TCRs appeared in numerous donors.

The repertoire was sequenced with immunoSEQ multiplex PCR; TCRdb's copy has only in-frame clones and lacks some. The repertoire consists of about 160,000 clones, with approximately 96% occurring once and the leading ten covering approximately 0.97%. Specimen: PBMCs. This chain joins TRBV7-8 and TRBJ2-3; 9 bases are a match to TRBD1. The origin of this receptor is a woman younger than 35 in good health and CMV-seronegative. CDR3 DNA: TGTGCCAGCAGCTTAGTTGGGACAGGGAGCACAGATACGCAGTATTTT. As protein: CASSLVGTGSTDTQYF.